This T cell receptor beta chain was captured by sequencing in a study of blood T cell repertoires in COVID-19. Symptom resolution, clearance, or two negative PCRs marked donors in Cohort 3 as recovered. Germline values: CDR1 LGHDT, CDR2 YNNKEL (reference sequence). CDR3 length: 14 amino acids. The V end was cut by 3 bases, the J end by 5 bases, with 13 bases between. Data came from immunoSEQ multiplex PCR; TCRdb stores just in-frame clones and leaves some out. The sample yields about 150,000 clones, 80% to 90% seen once. The TCR originated in a man aged 45-65 years who had recovered from COVID-19. The V and J genes are TRBV3-1 (or the pseudogene TRBV3-2) and TRBJ1-1, with D possibly being TRBD1 (5 bases). The sample consisted of PBMCs or T cells enriched from blood (not recorded which). DNA of the CDR3: TGTGCCAGCAGCCAGGGACTCCACGGAACTGAAGCTTTCTTT. It is translated as CASSQGLHGTEAFF.